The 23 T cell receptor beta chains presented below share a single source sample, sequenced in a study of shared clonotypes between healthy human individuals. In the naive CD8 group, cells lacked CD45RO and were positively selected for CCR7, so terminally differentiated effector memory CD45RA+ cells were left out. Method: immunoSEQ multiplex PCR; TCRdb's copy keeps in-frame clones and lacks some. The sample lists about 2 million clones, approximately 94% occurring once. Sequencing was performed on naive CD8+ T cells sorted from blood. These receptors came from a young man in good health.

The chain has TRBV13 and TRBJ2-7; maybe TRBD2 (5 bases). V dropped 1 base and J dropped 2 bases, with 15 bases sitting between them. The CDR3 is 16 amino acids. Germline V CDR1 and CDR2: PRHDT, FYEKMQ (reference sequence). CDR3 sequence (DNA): TGTGCCAGCAGCTTAGACCGGAGGTCCGGAGCCTACGAGCAGTACTTC. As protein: CASSLDRRSGAYEQYF.

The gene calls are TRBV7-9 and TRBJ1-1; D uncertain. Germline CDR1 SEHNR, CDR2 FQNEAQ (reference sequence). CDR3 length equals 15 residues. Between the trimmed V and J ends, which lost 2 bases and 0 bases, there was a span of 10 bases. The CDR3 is CASSLFVGMNTEAFF. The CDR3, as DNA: TGTGCCAGCAGCTTATTTGTGGGGATGAACACTGAAGCTTTCTTT.

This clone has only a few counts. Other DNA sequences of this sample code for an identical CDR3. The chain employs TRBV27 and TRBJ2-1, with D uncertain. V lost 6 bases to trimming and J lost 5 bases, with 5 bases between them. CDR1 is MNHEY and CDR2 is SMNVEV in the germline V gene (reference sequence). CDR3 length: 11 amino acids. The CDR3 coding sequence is TGTGCCAGCAGCCTCGACAATGAGCAGTTCTTC. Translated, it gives CASSLDNEQFF.

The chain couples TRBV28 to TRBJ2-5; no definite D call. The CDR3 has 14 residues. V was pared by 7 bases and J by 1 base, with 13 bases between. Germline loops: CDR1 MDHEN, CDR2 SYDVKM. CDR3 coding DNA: TGTGCCAGCACCCTTGCGGTGGGCCAAGAGACCCAGTACTTC. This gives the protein CASTLAVGQETQYF.

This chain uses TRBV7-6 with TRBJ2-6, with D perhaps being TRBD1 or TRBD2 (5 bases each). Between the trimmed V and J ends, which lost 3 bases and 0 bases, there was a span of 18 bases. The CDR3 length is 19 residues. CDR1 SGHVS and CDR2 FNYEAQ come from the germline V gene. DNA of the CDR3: TGTGCCAGCAGCTTCCCCCGCCCGGGACGTAACTCTGGGGCCAACGTCCTGACTTTC. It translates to CASSFPRPGRNSGANVLTF. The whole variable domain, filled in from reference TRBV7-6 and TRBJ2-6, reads GAGVSQSPRYKVTKRGQDVALRCDPISGHVSLYWYRQALGQGPEFLTYFNYEAQQDKSGLPNDRFSAERPEGSISTLTIQRTEQRDSAMYRCASSFPRPGRNSGANVLTFGAGSRLTVL.

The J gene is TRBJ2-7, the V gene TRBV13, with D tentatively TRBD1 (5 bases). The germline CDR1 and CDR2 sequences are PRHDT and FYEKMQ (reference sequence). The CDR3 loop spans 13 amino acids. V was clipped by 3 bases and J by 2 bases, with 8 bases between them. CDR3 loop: CASSFLQAYEQYF. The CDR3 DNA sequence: TGTGCCAGCAGCTTCTTACAGGCCTACGAGCAGTACTTC.

CDR3 region: CASSPRDRPYQETQYF. In nucleotides, the CDR3 is TGTGCCAGCTCACCGAGGGACAGGCCGTACCAAGAGACCCAGTACTTC. This chain links TRBV18 with TRBJ2-5; 8 bases match TRBD1. Germline V gene sequence: CDR1 KGHSH, CDR2 LQKENI. The CDR3 is made up of 16 amino acids. The J segment lost 0 bases and the V segment lost 3 bases, leaving 6 bases of the junction unmatched.

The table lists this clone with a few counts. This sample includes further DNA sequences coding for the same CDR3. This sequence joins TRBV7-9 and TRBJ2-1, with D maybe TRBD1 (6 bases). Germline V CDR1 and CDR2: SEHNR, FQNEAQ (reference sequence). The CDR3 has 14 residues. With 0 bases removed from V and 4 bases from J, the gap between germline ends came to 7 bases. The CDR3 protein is CASSLAGAYNEQFF. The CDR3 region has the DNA TGTGCCAGCAGCTTAGCGGGGGCTTACAATGAGCAGTTCTTC.

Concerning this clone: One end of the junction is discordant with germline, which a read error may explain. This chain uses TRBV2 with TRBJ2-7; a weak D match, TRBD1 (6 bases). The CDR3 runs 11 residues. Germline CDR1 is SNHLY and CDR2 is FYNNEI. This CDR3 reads CASSGGRGEDF. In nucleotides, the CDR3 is TGTGCCAGCAGTGGGGGGCGAGGTGAGGACTTC.

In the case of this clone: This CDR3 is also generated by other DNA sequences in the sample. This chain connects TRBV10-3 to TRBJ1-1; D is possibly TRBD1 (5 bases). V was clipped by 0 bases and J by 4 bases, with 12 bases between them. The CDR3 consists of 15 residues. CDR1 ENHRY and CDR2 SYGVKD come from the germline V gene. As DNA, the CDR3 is TGTGCCATCAGTGAGTCGGGGGGTTCGGGCACTGAAGCTTTCTTT. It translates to CAISESGGSGTEAFF.

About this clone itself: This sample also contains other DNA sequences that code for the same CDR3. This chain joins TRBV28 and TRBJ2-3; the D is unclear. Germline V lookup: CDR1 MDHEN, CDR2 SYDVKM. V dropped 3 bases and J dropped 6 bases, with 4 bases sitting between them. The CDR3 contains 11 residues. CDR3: CASSFTDTQYF. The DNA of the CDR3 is TGTGCCAGCAGTTTTACGGATACGCAGTATTTT.

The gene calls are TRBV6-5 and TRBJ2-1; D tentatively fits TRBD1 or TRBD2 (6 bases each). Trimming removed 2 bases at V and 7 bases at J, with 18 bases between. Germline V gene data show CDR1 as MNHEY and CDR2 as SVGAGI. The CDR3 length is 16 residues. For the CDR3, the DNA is TGTGCCAGCAGTTACCCGACAGGTTCTGGGAGGAATGAGCAGTTCTTC. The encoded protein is CASSYPTGSGRNEQFF.

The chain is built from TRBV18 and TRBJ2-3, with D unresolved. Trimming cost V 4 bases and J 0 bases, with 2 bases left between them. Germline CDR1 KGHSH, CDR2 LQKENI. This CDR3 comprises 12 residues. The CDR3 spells CASSLSTDTQYF. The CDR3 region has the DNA TGTGCCAGCTCACTAAGCACAGATACGCAGTATTTT.

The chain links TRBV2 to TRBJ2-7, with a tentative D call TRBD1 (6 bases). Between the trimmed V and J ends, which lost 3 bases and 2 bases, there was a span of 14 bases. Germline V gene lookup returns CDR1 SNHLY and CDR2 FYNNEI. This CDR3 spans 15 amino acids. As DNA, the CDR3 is TGTGCCAGCAGTGAGGGACACCCGGAGGCCTACGAGCAGTACTTC. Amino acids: CASSEGHPEAYEQYF. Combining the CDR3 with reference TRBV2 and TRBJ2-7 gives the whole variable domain EPEVTQTPSHQVTQMGQEVILRCVPISNHLYFYWYRQILGQKVEFLVSFYNNEISEKSEIFDDQFSVERPDGSNFTLKIRSTKLEDSAMYFCASSEGHPEAYEQYFGPGTRLTVT.

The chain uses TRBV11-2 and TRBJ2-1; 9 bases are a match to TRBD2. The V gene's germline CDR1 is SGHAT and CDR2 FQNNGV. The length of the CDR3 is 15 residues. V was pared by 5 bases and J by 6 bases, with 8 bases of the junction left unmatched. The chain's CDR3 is CASSRGEAGGNEQFF. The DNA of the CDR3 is TGTGCCAGCAGCCGGGGAGAAGCGGGAGGCAATGAGCAGTTCTTC.

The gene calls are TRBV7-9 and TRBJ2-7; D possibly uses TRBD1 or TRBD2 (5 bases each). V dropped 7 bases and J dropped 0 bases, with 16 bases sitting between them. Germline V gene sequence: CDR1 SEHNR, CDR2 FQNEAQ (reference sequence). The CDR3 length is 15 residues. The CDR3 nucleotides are TGTGCCAGCATCCCCCCCCGGGGCAGCTCCTACGAGCAGTACTTC. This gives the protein CASIPPRGSSYEQYF.

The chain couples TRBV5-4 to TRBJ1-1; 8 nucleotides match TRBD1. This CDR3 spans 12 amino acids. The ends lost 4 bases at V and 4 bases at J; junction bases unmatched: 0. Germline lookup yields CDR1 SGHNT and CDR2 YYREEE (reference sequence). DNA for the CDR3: TGTGCCAGCAGCGGACAGGGCACTGAAGCTTTCTTT. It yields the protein CASSGQGTEAFF.

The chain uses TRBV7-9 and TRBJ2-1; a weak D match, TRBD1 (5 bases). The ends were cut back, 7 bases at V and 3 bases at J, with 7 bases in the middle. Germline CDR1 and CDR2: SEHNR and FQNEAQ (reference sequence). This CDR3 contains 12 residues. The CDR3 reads CASTQGYNEQFF. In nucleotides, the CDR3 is TGTGCCAGCACGCAGGGCTACAATGAGCAGTTCTTC.

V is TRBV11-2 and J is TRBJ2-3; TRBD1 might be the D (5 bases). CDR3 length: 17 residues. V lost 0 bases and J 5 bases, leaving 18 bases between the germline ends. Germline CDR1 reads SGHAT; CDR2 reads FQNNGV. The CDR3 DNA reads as TGTGCCAGCAGCTTAGACGGAACAGGCGGTAATCAAGATACGCAGTATTTT. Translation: CASSLDGTGGNQDTQYF.

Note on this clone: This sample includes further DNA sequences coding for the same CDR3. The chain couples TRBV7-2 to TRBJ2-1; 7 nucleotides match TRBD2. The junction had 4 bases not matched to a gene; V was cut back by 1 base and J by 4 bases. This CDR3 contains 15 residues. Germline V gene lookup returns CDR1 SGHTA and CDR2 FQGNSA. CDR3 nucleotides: TGTGCCAGCAGCTTAGGTCTAGCGGCGTACAATGAGCAGTTCTTC. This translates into CASSLGLAAYNEQFF.

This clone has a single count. The CDR3 DNA is TGTGCCAGCAGCGTAGGGTCGGAGTCATACGGCTACACCTTC. Translation: CASSVGSESYGYTF. The chain carries TRBV9 and TRBJ1-2; D gene uncertain. V was cut by 0 bases and J by 8 bases, with 14 bases left in between. The CDR3 extends over 14 amino acids. Germline-derived CDR1 and CDR2 are SGDLS and YYNGEE.

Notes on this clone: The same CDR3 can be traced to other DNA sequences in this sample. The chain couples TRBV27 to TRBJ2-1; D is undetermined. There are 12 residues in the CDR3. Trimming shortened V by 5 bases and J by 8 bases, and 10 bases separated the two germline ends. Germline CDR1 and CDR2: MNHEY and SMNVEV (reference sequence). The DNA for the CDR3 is TGTGCCAGCAGTCTGTCTAGAGATGAGCAGTTCTTC. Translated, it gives CASSLSRDEQFF.

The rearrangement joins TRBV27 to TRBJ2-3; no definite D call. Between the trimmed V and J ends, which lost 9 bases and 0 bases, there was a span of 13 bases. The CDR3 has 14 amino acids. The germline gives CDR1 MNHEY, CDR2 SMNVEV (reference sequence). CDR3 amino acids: CASQRLTSTDTQYF. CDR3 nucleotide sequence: TGTGCCAGTCAAAGACTTACTAGCACAGATACGCAGTATTTT.